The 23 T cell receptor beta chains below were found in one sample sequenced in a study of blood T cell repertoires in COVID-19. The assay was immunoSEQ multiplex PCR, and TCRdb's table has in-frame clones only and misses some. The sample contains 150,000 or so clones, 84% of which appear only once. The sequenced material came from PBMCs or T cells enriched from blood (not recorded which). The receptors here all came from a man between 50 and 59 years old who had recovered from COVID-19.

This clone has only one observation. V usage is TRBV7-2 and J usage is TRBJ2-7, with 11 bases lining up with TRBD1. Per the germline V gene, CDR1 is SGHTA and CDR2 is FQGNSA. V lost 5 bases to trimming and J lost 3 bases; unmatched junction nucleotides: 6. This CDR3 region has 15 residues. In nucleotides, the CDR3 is TGTGCCAGCAGCGGACCGGGACAGGGGGTCTACGAGCAGTACTTC. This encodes CASSGPGQGVYEQYF.

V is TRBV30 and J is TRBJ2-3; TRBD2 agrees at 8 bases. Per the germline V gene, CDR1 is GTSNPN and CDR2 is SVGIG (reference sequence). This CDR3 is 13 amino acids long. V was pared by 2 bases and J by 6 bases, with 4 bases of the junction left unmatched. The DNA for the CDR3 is TGTGCCTGGAGTTCGGGGGGGTGGGATACGCAGTATTTT. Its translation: CAWSSGGWDTQYF.

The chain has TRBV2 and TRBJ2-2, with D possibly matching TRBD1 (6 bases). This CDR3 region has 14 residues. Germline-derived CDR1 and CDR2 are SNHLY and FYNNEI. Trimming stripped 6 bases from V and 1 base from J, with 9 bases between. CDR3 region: CASRGQLNTGELFF. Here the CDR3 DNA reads TGTGCCAGCAGAGGACAGCTGAACACCGGGGAGCTGTTTTTT. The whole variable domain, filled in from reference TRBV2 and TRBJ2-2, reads EPEVTQTPSHQVTQMGQEVILRCVPISNHLYFYWYRQILGQKVEFLVSFYNNEISEKSEIFDDQFSVERPDGSNFTLKIRSTKLEDSAMYFCASRGQLNTGELFFGEGSRLTVL.

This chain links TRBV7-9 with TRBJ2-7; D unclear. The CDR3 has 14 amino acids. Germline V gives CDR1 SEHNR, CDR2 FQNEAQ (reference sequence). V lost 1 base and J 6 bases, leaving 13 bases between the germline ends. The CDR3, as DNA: TGTGCCAGCAGCTTAGAAATAAATCCCGGCGAGCAGTACTTC. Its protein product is CASSLEINPGEQYF.

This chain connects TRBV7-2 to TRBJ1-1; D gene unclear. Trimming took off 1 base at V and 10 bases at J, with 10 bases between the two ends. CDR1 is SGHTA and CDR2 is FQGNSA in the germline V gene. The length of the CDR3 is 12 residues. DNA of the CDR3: TGTGCCAGCAGCTTAGACGTCCCGGGAGCTTTCTTT. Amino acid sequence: CASSLDVPGAFF.

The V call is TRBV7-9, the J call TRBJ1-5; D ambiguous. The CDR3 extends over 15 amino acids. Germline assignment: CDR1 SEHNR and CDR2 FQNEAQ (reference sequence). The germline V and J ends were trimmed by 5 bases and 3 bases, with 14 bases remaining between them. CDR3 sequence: CASSHGYAANQPQHF. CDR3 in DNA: TGTGCCAGCAGCCACGGGTATGCGGCCAATCAGCCCCAGCATTTT.

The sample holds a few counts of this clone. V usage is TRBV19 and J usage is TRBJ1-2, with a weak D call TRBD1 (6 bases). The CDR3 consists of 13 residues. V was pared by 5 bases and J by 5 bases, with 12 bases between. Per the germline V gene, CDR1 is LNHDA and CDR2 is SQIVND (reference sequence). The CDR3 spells CASSPPGQYGYTF. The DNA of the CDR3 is TGTGCCAGTAGTCCGCCCGGACAGTATGGCTACACCTTC.

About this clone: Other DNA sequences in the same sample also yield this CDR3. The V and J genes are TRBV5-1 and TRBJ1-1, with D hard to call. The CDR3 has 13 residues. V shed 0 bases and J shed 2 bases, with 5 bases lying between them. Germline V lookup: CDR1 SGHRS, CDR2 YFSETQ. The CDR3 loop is CASSLAINTEAFF. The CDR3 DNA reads TGCGCCAGCAGCTTGGCCATCAACACTGAAGCTTTCTTT.

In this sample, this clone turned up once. DNA of the CDR3: TGTGCCAGCAGTCGGACATCGGCTAACTATGGCTACACCTTC. It yields the protein CASSRTSANYGYTF. The chain is built from TRBV28 and TRBJ1-2; tentatively, D is TRBD1 (5 bases). Trimming took 5 bases from V and 0 from J, leaving 10 bases between them. Germline V gives CDR1 MDHEN, CDR2 SYDVKM. The CDR3 totals 14 residues.

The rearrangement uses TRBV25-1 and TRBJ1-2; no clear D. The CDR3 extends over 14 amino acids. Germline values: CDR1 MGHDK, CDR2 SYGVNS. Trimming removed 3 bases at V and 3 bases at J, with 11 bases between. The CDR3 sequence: CASSDPKGDYGYTF. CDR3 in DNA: TGTGCCAGCAGTGACCCCAAGGGAGACTATGGCTACACCTTC.

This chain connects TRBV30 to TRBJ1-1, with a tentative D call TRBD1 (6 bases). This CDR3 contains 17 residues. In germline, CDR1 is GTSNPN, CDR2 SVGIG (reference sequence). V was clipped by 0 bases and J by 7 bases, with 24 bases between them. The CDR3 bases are TGTGCCTGGAGTGTACTGGGCAGGGGAAGAGTGTCGGGTGAAGCTTTCTTT. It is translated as CAWSVLGRGRVSGEAFF.

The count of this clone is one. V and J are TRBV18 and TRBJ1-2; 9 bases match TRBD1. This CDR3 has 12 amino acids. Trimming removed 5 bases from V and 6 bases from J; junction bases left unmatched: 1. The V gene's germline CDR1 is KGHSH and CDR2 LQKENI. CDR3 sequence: CASSTGGHGYTF. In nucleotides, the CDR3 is TGTGCCAGCTCAACAGGGGGCCATGGCTACACCTTC.

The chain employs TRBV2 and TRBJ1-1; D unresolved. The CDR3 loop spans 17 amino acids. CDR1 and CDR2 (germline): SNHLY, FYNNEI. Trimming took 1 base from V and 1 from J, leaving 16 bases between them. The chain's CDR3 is CASSEGRGRKGNTEAFF. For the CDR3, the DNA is TGTGCCAGCAGTGAAGGCCGAGGAAGGAAAGGGAACACTGAAGCTTTCTTT.

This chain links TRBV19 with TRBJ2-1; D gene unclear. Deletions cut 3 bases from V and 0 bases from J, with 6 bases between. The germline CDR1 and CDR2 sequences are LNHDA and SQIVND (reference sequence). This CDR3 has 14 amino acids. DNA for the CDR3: TGTGCCAGTAGTATCGGTGGCTCCTACAATGAGCAGTTCTTC. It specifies CASSIGGSYNEQFF.

This CDR3 reads CASSLSGTGAGYTF. The DNA for the CDR3 is TGTGCCAGCAGTTTATCCGGGACAGGGGCTGGCTACACCTTC. The rearrangement joins TRBV28 to TRBJ1-2; 10 bases map to TRBD1. With V trimmed by 1 base and J by 7 bases, 3 bases remained unmatched. The CDR3 contains 14 residues. Germline CDR1 reads MDHEN; CDR2 reads SYDVKM.

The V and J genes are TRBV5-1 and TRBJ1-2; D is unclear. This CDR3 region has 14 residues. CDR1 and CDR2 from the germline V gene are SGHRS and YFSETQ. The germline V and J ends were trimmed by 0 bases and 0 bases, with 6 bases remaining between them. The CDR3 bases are TGCGCCAGCAGCTTGGACAGAGCTAACTATGGCTACACCTTC. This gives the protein CASSLDRANYGYTF.

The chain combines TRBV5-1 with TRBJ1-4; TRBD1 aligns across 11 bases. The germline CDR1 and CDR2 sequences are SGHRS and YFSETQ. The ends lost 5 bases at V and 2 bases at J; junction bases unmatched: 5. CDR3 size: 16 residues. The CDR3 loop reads CASSGQGAGTNEKLFF. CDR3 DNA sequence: TGCGCCAGCAGTGGACAGGGGGCTGGTACTAATGAAAAACTGTTTTTT.

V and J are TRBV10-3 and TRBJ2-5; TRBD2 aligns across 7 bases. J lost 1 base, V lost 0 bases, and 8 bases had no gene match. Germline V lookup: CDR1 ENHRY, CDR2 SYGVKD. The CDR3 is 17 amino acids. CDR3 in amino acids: CAISESGEGRGQETQYF. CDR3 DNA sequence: TGTGCCATCAGTGAGTCTGGGGAGGGAAGGGGCCAAGAGACCCAGTACTTC.

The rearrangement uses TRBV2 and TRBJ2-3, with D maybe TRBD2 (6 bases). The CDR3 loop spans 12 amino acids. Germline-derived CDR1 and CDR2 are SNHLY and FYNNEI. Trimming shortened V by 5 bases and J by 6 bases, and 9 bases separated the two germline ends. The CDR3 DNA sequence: TGTGCCAGCAGTTGGGGGGTCGATACGCAGTATTTT. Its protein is CASSWGVDTQYF.

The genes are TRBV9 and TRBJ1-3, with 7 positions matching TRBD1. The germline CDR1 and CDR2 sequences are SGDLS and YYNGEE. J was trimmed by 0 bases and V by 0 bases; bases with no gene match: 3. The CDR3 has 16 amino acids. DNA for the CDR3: TGTGCCAGCAGCGTAGTAGGACAGGTCTCTGGAAACACCATATATTTT. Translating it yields CASSVVGQVSGNTIYF.

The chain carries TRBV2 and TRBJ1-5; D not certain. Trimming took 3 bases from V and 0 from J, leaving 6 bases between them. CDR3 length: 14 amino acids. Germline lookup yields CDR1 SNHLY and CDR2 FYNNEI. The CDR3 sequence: CASSEVYSNQPQHF. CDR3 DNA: TGTGCCAGCAGTGAGGTCTATAGCAATCAGCCCCAGCATTTT. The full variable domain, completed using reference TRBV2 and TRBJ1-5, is EPEVTQTPSHQVTQMGQEVILRCVPISNHLYFYWYRQILGQKVEFLVSFYNNEISEKSEIFDDQFSVERPDGSNFTLKIRSTKLEDSAMYFCASSEVYSNQPQHFGDGTRLSIL.

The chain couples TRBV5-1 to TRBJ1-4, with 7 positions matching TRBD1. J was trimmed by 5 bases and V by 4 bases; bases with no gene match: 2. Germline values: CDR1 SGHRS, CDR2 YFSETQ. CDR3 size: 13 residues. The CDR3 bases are TGCGCCAGCAGCGGGACAGTAAATGAAAAACTGTTTTTT. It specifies CASSGTVNEKLFF.

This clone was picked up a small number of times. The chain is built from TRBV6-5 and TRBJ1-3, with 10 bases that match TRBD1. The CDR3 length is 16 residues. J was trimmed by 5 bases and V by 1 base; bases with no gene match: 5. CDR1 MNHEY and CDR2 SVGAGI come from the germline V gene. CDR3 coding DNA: TGTGCCAGCAGTTACTTTGGGACAGGGGTTAGAAACACCATATATTTT. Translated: CASSYFGTGVRNTIYF.